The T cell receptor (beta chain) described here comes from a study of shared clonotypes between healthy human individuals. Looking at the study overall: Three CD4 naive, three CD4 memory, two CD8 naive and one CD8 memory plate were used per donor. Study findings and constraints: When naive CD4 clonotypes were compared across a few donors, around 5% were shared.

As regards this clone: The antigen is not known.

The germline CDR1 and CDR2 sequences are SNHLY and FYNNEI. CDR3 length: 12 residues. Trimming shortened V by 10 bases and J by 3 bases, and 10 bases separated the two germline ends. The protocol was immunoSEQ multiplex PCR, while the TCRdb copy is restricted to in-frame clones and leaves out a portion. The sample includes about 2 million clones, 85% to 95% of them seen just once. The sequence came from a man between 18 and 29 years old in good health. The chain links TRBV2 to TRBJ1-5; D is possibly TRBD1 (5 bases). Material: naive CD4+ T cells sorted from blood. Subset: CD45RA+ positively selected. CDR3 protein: CATQGDNQPQHF. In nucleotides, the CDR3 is TGTGCCACCCAGGGTGACAATCAGCCCCAGCATTTT.